This is a list of T cell receptor beta chains from one sample in a study of CDR3 diversity in severe acne. TCRdb used MiXCR to reprocess the PCR reads, holding one entry per CDR3 protein. Of about 90,000 distinct CDR3 sequences in the sample, under 55% were seen once. The material sequenced was blood. The receptors here all came from a male donor with severe acne vulgaris. Each CDR3 is given with its conserved first and last residue. A D gene is named only where the DNA matches it firmly. Clone sizes are given selectively: once, few, many, or a class where the clone is expanded.

V gene: TRBV7-3
J gene: TRBJ2-7
CDR3 length: 15
D gene: NA
clone size: once
CDR3 protein: CASSLGAGRTYEQYF
CDR3 DNA: TGTGCCAGCAGCTTAGGGGCAGGCCGAACCTACGAGCAGTACTTC

V gene: TRBV25-1
J gene: TRBJ2-6
CDR3 length: 15
D gene: TRBD1
clone size: many
CDR3 protein: CASSDRGPGANVLTF
CDR3 DNA: TGTGCCAGCAGTGACAGGGGGCCTGGGGCCAACGTCCTGACTTTC

V gene: TRBV2
J gene: TRBJ2-1
CDR3 length: 17
D gene: TRBD2
clone size: many
CDR3 protein: CASSKPPAGGNYNEQFF
CDR3 DNA: TGTGCCAGCAGCAAGCCCCCCGCGGGAGGGAACTACAATGAGCAGTTCTTC

V gene: TRBV10-1
J gene: TRBJ2-7
CDR3 length: 16
D gene: TRBD2
clone size: few
CDR3 protein: CASSEASGRAPYEQYF
CDR3 DNA: TGCGCCAGCAGTGAGGCTAGCGGGAGGGCCCCGTACGAGCAGTACTTC

V gene: TRBV6-1
J gene: TRBJ2-7
CDR3 length: 16
D gene: NA
clone size: NA
CDR3 protein: CANSQSEGRKSYEQYF
CDR3 DNA: TGTGCCAACAGTCAGAGCGAGGGGAGGAAGTCCTACGAGCAGTACTTC

V gene: TRBV5-1
J gene: TRBJ1-1
CDR3 length: 16
D gene: TRBD1
clone size: few
CDR3 protein: CASSLSGDRGNTEAFF
CDR3 DNA: TGCGCCAGCAGCTTGAGCGGGGACAGGGGTAACACTGAAGCTTTCTTT

V gene: TRBV5-6
J gene: TRBJ2-1
CDR3 length: 16
D gene: NA
clone size: NA
CDR3 protein: CASSLWRTEKRNEQFF
CDR3 DNA: TGTGCCAGCAGCCTCTGGAGGACAGAGAAGCGCAATGAGCAGTTCTTC

V gene: TRBV30
J gene: TRBJ2-7
CDR3 length: 14
D gene: TRBD2
clone size: many
CDR3 protein: CAWTPGGNFYEQYF
CDR3 DNA: TGTGCCTGGACCCCGGGAGGTAATTTCTACGAGCAGTACTTC

V gene: TRBV27
J gene: TRBJ2-7
CDR3 length: 15
D gene: NA
clone size: NA
CDR3 protein: CASSLSVAGSYEQYF
CDR3 DNA: TGTGCCAGCAGTTTATCGGTGGCGGGGTCCTACGAGCAGTACTTC

V gene: TRBV7-8
J gene: TRBJ1-4
CDR3 length: 15
D gene: NA
clone size: NA
CDR3 protein: CASRSTDSGLEKLFF
CDR3 DNA: TGTGCCAGCAGGTCGACAGATAGCGGATTAGAAAAACTGTTTTTT

V gene: TRBV5-6
J gene: TRBJ2-1
CDR3 length: 16
D gene: TRBD2
clone size: many
CDR3 protein: CASSLLASGTRNEQFF
CDR3 DNA: TGTGCCAGCAGCTTGTTGGCTAGCGGGACGAGGAATGAGCAGTTCTTC

V gene: TRBV10-3
J gene: TRBJ1-4
CDR3 length: 14
D gene: NA
clone size: many
CDR3 protein: CAISAGSTNEKLFF
CDR3 DNA: TGTGCCATCAGTGCAGGGTCAACTAATGAAAAACTGTTTTTT

V gene: TRBV7-9
J gene: TRBJ2-3
CDR3 length: 15
D gene: NA
clone size: NA
CDR3 protein: CASSVDPAPTDTQYF
CDR3 DNA: TGTGCCAGCAGCGTAGACCCCGCCCCCACAGATACGCAGTATTTT

V gene: TRBV25-1
J gene: TRBJ2-3
CDR3 length: 17
D gene: NA
clone size: NA
CDR3 protein: CASSFAVQGRWTDTQYF
CDR3 DNA: TGTGCCAGCAGTTTCGCCGTACAGGGGAGGTGGACAGATACGCAGTATTTT

V gene: TRBV7-9
J gene: TRBJ2-7
CDR3 length: 13
D gene: TRBD2
clone size: NA
CDR3 protein: CASSFAAGGEQYF
CDR3 DNA: TGTGCCAGCAGCTTCGCGGCGGGAGGCGAGCAGTACTTC

V gene: TRBV7-9
J gene: TRBJ1-2
CDR3 length: 12
D gene: NA
clone size: NA
CDR3 protein: CASSPQEYGYTF
CDR3 DNA: TGTGCCAGCAGCCCGCAGGAATATGGCTACACCTTC

V gene: TRBV29-1
J gene: TRBJ2-7
CDR3 length: 14
D gene: NA
clone size: medium-sized
CDR3 protein: CSVGGDPHPYEQYF
CDR3 DNA: TGCAGCGTTGGGGGGGATCCTCATCCCTACGAGCAGTACTTC

V gene: TRBV7-9
J gene: TRBJ2-2
CDR3 length: 14
D gene: NA
clone size: NA
CDR3 protein: CASSFPPPQWELFF
CDR3 DNA: TGTGCCAGCAGCTTTCCCCCCCCGCAGTGGGAGCTGTTTTTT

V gene: TRBV6-1
J gene: TRBJ2-2
CDR3 length: 15
D gene: NA
clone size: NA
CDR3 protein: CASNPFGPNTGELFF
CDR3 DNA: TGTGCCAGCAACCCTTTTGGGCCGAACACCGGGGAGCTGTTTTTT

V gene: TRBV29-1
J gene: TRBJ2-3
CDR3 length: 15
D gene: TRBD1
clone size: NA
CDR3 protein: CSAETGARETDTQYF
CDR3 DNA: TGCAGCGCCGAGACAGGGGCCAGGGAGACAGATACGCAGTATTTT

V gene: TRBV7-9
J gene: TRBJ1-6
CDR3 length: 12
D gene: NA
clone size: many
CDR3 protein: CASSLGDSPLHF
CDR3 DNA: TGTGCCAGCAGCTTGGGGGATTCACCCCTCCACTTT

V gene: TRBV12-3/TRBV12-4
J gene: TRBJ2-2
CDR3 length: 17
D gene: TRBD1
clone size: NA
CDR3 protein: CASSDGTGAPNTGELVF
CDR3 DNA: TGTGCCAGCAGCGACGGGACAGGGGCACCGAACACCGGGGAGCTGGTTTTT

V gene: TRBV5-6
J gene: TRBJ2-6
CDR3 length: 16
D gene: NA
clone size: many
CDR3 protein: CASSEVQGTGANVLTF
CDR3 DNA: TGTGCCAGCAGCGAAGTACAGGGTACTGGGGCCAACGTCCTGACTTTC

V gene: TRBV6-1
J gene: TRBJ2-3
CDR3 length: 12
D gene: NA
clone size: many
CDR3 protein: CASSEWGDTQYF
CDR3 DNA: TGTGCCAGCAGTGAATGGGGCGATACGCAGTATTTT

V gene: TRBV20-1
J gene: TRBJ1-5
CDR3 length: 14
D gene: NA
clone size: NA
CDR3 protein: CSAVDRTSNQPQHF
CDR3 DNA: TGCAGTGCCGTAGACCGAACTAGCAATCAGCCCCAGCATTTT

V gene: TRBV15
J gene: TRBJ2-7
CDR3 length: 17
D gene: TRBD1
clone size: few
CDR3 protein: CATSRDYGTAQSYEQYF
CDR3 DNA: TGTGCCACCAGCAGAGACTATGGGACAGCCCAATCCTACGAGCAGTACTTC

V gene: TRBV15
J gene: TRBJ2-5
CDR3 length: 16
D gene: NA
clone size: many
CDR3 protein: CATSRVATAYQETQYF
CDR3 DNA: TGTGCCACCAGCAGAGTGGCAACAGCATACCAAGAGACCCAGTACTTC

V gene: TRBV11-2
J gene: TRBJ2-7
CDR3 length: 15
D gene: NA
clone size: NA
CDR3 protein: CASSPAGGGTGTQYF
CDR3 DNA: TGTGCCAGCAGCCCCGCCGGGGGTGGCACAGGTACGCAGTACTTC

V gene: TRBV20-1
J gene: TRBJ1-5
CDR3 length: 13
D gene: TRBD1
clone size: NA
CDR3 protein: CSARRGRGQPQHF
CDR3 DNA: TGCAGTGCTCGCAGGGGGCGCGGGCAGCCCCAGCATTTT

V gene: TRBV20-1
J gene: TRBJ2-1
CDR3 length: 16
D gene: TRBD2
clone size: NA
CDR3 protein: CSASVGTSGPYNEQFF
CDR3 DNA: TGCAGTGCTAGTGTCGGGACTAGCGGGCCTTACAATGAGCAGTTCTTC

V gene: TRBV7-3
J gene: TRBJ2-1
CDR3 length: 13
D gene: NA
clone size: NA
CDR3 protein: CASSLYANNEQFF
CDR3 DNA: TGTGCCAGCAGCTTATACGCCAACAATGAGCAGTTCTTC

V gene: TRBV4-1
J gene: TRBJ2-7
CDR3 length: 15
D gene: NA
clone size: NA
CDR3 protein: CASSQESRPSYEQYF
CDR3 DNA: TGCGCCAGCAGCCAAGAGAGCAGGCCCTCCTACGAGCAGTACTTC

V gene: TRBV10-3
J gene: TRBJ2-1
CDR3 length: 16
D gene: TRBD2
clone size: NA
CDR3 protein: CASSWIGTSGSGEQFF
CDR3 DNA: TGTGCCAGCAGTTGGATTGGGACTAGCGGGAGCGGTGAGCAGTTCTTC

V gene: TRBV25-1
J gene: TRBJ2-5
CDR3 length: 15
D gene: NA
clone size: once
CDR3 protein: CASSAGVGRTETQYF
CDR3 DNA: TGTGCCAGCAGTGCGGGAGTTGGGCGGACGGAGACCCAGTACTTC

V gene: TRBV5-5
J gene: TRBJ1-4
CDR3 length: 14
D gene: NA
clone size: once
CDR3 protein: CASSDDRGDEKLFF
CDR3 DNA: TGCGCCAGCAGCGACGACAGAGGAGATGAAAAACTGTTTTTT

V gene: TRBV20-1
J gene: TRBJ1-6
CDR3 length: 14
D gene: NA
clone size: many
CDR3 protein: CSARDRADSSPLHF
CDR3 DNA: TGCAGTGCTAGAGACAGGGCCGATAGTTCACCCCTCCACTTT

V gene: TRBV6-1
J gene: TRBJ2-1
CDR3 length: 15
D gene: TRBD2
clone size: many
CDR3 protein: CASMAGARFNNEQFF
CDR3 DNA: TGTGCCAGCATGGCGGGAGCGCGATTTAACAATGAGCAGTTCTTC

V gene: TRBV5-6
J gene: TRBJ1-5
CDR3 length: 14
D gene: TRBD1
clone size: NA
CDR3 protein: CASSYGTGPQPQHF
CDR3 DNA: TGTGCCAGCAGCTACGGGACAGGGCCACAGCCCCAGCATTTT

V gene: TRBV7-8
J gene: TRBJ2-7
CDR3 length: 15
D gene: NA
clone size: NA
CDR3 protein: CASSRSLVFTYEQYF
CDR3 DNA: TGCGCCAGCAGCCGTTCACTAGTGTTTACCTACGAGCAGTACTTC

V gene: TRBV11-2
J gene: TRBJ2-5
CDR3 length: 14
D gene: TRBD2
clone size: NA
CDR3 protein: CASSPRGGRETQYF
CDR3 DNA: TGTGCCAGCAGCCCACGGGGGGGTCGGGAGACCCAGTACTTC

V gene: TRBV5-1
J gene: TRBJ2-1
CDR3 length: 13
D gene: NA
clone size: many
CDR3 protein: CASSSAAFNEQFF
CDR3 DNA: TGCGCCAGCAGCTCGGCGGCCTTTAATGAGCAGTTCTTC

V gene: TRBV9
J gene: TRBJ2-3
CDR3 length: 14
D gene: NA
clone size: once
CDR3 protein: CASSAHDSTDTQYF
CDR3 DNA: TGTGCCAGCAGCGCCCACGATAGCACAGATACGCAGTATTTT

V gene: TRBV20-1
J gene: TRBJ1-6
CDR3 length: 15
D gene: NA
clone size: NA
CDR3 protein: CSAREAGLDNSPLHF
CDR3 DNA: TGCAGTGCCAGAGAAGCAGGGTTAGATAATTCACCCCTCCACTTT